A single sample gave rise to the 5 T cell receptor beta chains below, sequenced in a study of T cell responses to AZD1222 COVID-19 vaccine. Libraries were prepared by immunoSEQ multiplex PCR; TCRdb keeps only in-frame clonotypes and omits some of them. The sample yields tens of thousands of clones, about 91% seen once. This sample comprised peripheral blood, obtained 28 days after the second AZD1222 dose. The source of these receptors is an adult who received the AZD1222 COVID-19 vaccine.

The gene calls are TRBV7-3 and TRBJ1-5; D possibly corresponds to TRBD1 (5 bases). V was clipped by 6 bases and J by 2 bases, with 8 bases between them. Germline CDR1 and CDR2: SGHTA and FQGTGA. The CDR3 has 13 amino acids. The CDR3 DNA sequence: TGTGCCAGCAGTCAAGGGGGCAATCAGCCCCAGCATTTT. This codes for CASSQGGNQPQHF.

This rearrangement joins TRBV5-5 to TRBJ1-2, with TRBD1 identical over 7 bases. CDR3 length: 16 amino acids. Germline assignment: CDR1 SGHKS and CDR2 YYEKEE (reference sequence). V trimming: 4 bases; J trimming: 0 bases; junction bases outside the gene matches: 9. The CDR3 bases are TGTGCCAGCAGCCCTTCGGACAGGATCGCTAACTATGGCTACACCTTC. It yields the protein CASSPSDRIANYGYTF. Full variable domain (remainder filled in from reference TRBV5-5 and TRBJ1-2): DAGVTQSPTHLIKTRGQQVTLRCSPISGHKSVSWYQQVLGQGPQFIFQYYEKEERGRGNFPDRFSARQFPNYSSELNVNALLLGDSALYLCASSPSDRIANYGYTFGSGTRLTVV.

This clone came up a few times. The chain uses TRBV5-1 and TRBJ2-2, with 11 nucleotides matching TRBD1. The length of the CDR3 is 19 residues. CDR1 and CDR2 (germline): SGHRS, YFSETQ. The V segment lost 3 bases and the J segment 6 bases; nucleotides outside the gene matches: 16. In DNA form, the CDR3 reads TGCGCCAGCAGCTCTTATAAGGACAGGGGGCGGCGTGAGGCCGGGGAGCTGTTTTTT. Translating gives CASSSYKDRGRREAGELFF. The full variable domain, completed using reference TRBV5-1 and TRBJ2-2, is KAGVTQTPRYLIKTRGQQVTLSCSPISGHRSVSWYQQTPGQGLQFLFEYFSETQRNKGNFPGRFSGRQFSNSRSEMNVSTLELGDSALYLCASSSYKDRGRREAGELFFGEGSRLTVL.

The rearrangement uses TRBV7-9 and TRBJ1-2; TRBD1 aligns across 7 bases. V was clipped by 5 bases and J by 0 bases; unmatched bases: 15. CDR3 length: 18 residues. Germline-derived CDR1 and CDR2 are SEHNR and FQNEAQ (reference sequence). Here the CDR3 DNA reads TGTGCCAGCAGCCGACCTGGGACAGCCGACTTTTCTAACTATGGCTACACCTTC. This sequence encodes CASSRPGTADFSNYGYTF.

The gene calls are TRBV6-5 and TRBJ1-2; the D is unclear. The CDR3 length is 12 residues. The V end lost 9 bases, the J end lost 2 bases, and 10 bases lay between the germline ends. The germline gives CDR1 MNHEY, CDR2 SVGAGI. CDR3: CASANPNYGYTF. As DNA, the CDR3 is TGTGCCAGTGCAAATCCAAACTATGGCTACACCTTC.